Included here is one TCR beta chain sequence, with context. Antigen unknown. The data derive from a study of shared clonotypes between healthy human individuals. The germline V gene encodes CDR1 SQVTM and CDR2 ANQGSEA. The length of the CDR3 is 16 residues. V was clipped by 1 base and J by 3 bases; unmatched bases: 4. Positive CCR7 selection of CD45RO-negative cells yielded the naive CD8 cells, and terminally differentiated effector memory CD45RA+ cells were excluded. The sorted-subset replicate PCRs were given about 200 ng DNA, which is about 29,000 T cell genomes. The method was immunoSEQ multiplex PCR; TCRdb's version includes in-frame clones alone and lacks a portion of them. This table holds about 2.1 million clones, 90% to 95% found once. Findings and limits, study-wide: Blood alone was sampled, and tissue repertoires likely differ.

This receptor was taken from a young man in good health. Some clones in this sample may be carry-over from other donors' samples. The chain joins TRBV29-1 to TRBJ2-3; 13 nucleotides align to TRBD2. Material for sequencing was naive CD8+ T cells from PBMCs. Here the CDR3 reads CSVEGTSGSETDTQYF. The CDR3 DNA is TGCAGCGTTGAAGGGACTAGCGGGAGTGAAACAGATACGCAGTATTTT.